Listed below are T cell receptor beta chains from one sample, sequenced in a study of T cells in tumors after PD-1 blockade. TCRdb's copy holds only in-frame clones and misses some; the assay was immunoSEQ multiplex PCR. The profile shows approximately 60,000 clones, about four fifths of them singletons. The starting material was PBMCs, obtained before anti-PD-1 treatment. These receptor sequences come from a human donor with basal cell carcinoma. The CDR3 runs from the conserved cysteine through the conserved F or W. D genes are given only for firm matches. Only some rows state a clone size, as once, few, many or a class for expanded clones.

j_call: TRBJ1-4
cdr3_length: 15
d_call: TRBD1
clone_size: NA
v_call: TRBV4-1
cdr3_aa: CASSLRGTGVEKLFF
cdr3_nt: TGCGCCAGCAGCCTCCGGGGGACAGGGGTTGAAAAACTGTTTTTT

j_call: TRBJ1-5
cdr3_length: 18
d_call: NA
clone_size: NA
v_call: TRBV6-2/TRBV6-3
cdr3_aa: CASSFASRRAGFNQPQHF
cdr3_nt: TGTGCCAGCAGTTTCGCATCCCGGCGGGCAGGCTTTAATCAGCCCCAGCATTTT

j_call: TRBJ1-1
cdr3_length: 15
d_call: TRBD1
clone_size: NA
v_call: TRBV7-3
cdr3_aa: CASSSTGGMNTEAFF
cdr3_nt: TGTGCCAGCAGCTCGACAGGGGGAATGAACACTGAAGCTTTCTTT

j_call: TRBJ2-1
cdr3_length: 15
d_call: TRBD1
clone_size: NA
v_call: TRBV5-1
cdr3_aa: CASSSYRGASYEQFF
cdr3_nt: TGCGCCAGCAGCTCCTACAGGGGGGCAAGCTATGAGCAGTTCTTC

j_call: TRBJ2-1
cdr3_length: 14
d_call: NA
clone_size: NA
v_call: TRBV4-1
cdr3_aa: CASSHPGSDNEQFF
cdr3_nt: TGCGCCAGCAGCCATCCAGGGTCCGACAATGAGCAGTTCTTC

j_call: TRBJ2-2
cdr3_length: 16
d_call: NA
clone_size: NA
v_call: TRBV11-1
cdr3_aa: CASSLGGTRDTGELFF
cdr3_nt: TGTGCCAGCAGCTTAGGGGGGACGCGGGATACCGGGGAGCTGTTTTTT

j_call: TRBJ1-5
cdr3_length: 16
d_call: TRBD1
clone_size: NA
v_call: TRBV5-1
cdr3_aa: CASSLGTGPTNQPQHF
cdr3_nt: TGCGCCAGCAGCTTAGGGACAGGGCCAACCAATCAGCCCCAGCATTTT

j_call: TRBJ1-2
cdr3_length: 12
d_call: NA
clone_size: NA
v_call: TRBV5-6
cdr3_aa: CASSLGGYGYTF
cdr3_nt: TGTGCCAGCAGCTTGGGGGGCTATGGCTACACCTTC

j_call: TRBJ2-1
cdr3_length: 13
d_call: NA
clone_size: NA
v_call: TRBV6-5
cdr3_aa: CASSIVINNEQFF
cdr3_nt: TGTGCCAGCAGTATAGTTATTAACAATGAGCAGTTCTTC

j_call: TRBJ1-3
cdr3_length: 14
d_call: NA
clone_size: NA
v_call: TRBV4-1
cdr3_aa: CASSQDLYGNTIYF
cdr3_nt: TGCGCCAGCAGCCAAGATCTGTATGGAAACACCATATATTTT

j_call: TRBJ1-6
cdr3_length: 12
d_call: NA
clone_size: NA
v_call: TRBV30
cdr3_aa: CAWSLLPSPLHF
cdr3_nt: TGTGCCTGGAGCTTACTGCCTTCACCCCTCCACTTT

j_call: TRBJ1-5
cdr3_length: 15
d_call: TRBD1
clone_size: medium-sized
v_call: TRBV6-5
cdr3_aa: CASRSGGAGLQPQHF
cdr3_nt: TGTGCCAGCAGGTCAGGGGGCGCAGGTCTTCAGCCCCAGCATTTT